This is a list of T cell receptor beta chains from one sample in a study of blood T cell repertoires in COVID-19. The method was immunoSEQ multiplex PCR; TCRdb's version includes in-frame clones alone and lacks a portion of them. The sample has 90,000 to 140,000 clones, roughly 87% seen once. Sequenced material: peripheral blood. The receptors were gathered from a man over 45 with acute or convalescent COVID-19. The CDR3 runs from the conserved cysteine through the conserved F or W. A D gene is named only where the DNA matches it firmly. Size tells how often a clone was seen (once, few, many) or the class of an expanded clone, and some rows leave it out.

CDR3aa: CASSVALATYNEQFF
CDR3nt: TGTGCCAGCAGCGTGGCCCTAGCGACCTACAATGAGCAGTTCTTC
abundance: NA
v_gene: TRBV11-2
j_gene: TRBJ2-1
d_gene: NA

CDR3aa: CASRETGGRDGYTF
CDR3nt: TGTGCCAGCAGAGAGACAGGGGGCAGGGATGGCTACACCTTC
abundance: NA
v_gene: TRBV3-1/TRBV3-2
j_gene: TRBJ1-2
d_gene: TRBD1

CDR3aa: CASSPRAGNHYEQYF
CDR3nt: TGTGCCAGTAGCCCCCGCGCAGGGAATCATTACGAGCAGTACTTC
abundance: NA
v_gene: TRBV19
j_gene: TRBJ2-7
d_gene: NA

CDR3aa: CASSQDAGLSTDTQYF
CDR3nt: TGTGCCAGCAGCCAAGATGCAGGGTTGAGTACAGATACGCAGTATTTT
abundance: NA
v_gene: TRBV14
j_gene: TRBJ2-3
d_gene: NA

CDR3aa: CASSQDFTGGEAFF
CDR3nt: TGTGCCAGCAGCCAAGATTTTACAGGGGGTGAAGCTTTCTTT
abundance: NA
v_gene: TRBV3-1/TRBV3-2
j_gene: TRBJ1-1
d_gene: TRBD1

CDR3aa: CAWSHHGSTDAFF
CDR3nt: TGTGCCTGGAGTCACCACGGATCGACTGACGCTTTCTTT
abundance: NA
v_gene: TRBV30
j_gene: TRBJ1-1
d_gene: NA

CDR3aa: CASSPYPGSEQFF
CDR3nt: TGTGCCAGCAGTCCCTATCCGGGTTCTGAGCAGTTCTTC
abundance: NA
v_gene: TRBV12-3/TRBV12-4
j_gene: TRBJ2-1
d_gene: NA

CDR3aa: CASSTTSGRVREQYF
CDR3nt: TGTGCCAGCAGCACCACTAGCGGGCGCGTTCGGGAGCAGTACTTC
abundance: few
v_gene: TRBV25-1
j_gene: TRBJ2-7
d_gene: TRBD2

CDR3aa: CQQPGLAYEQYF
CDR3nt: TGTCAGCAGCCCGGACTTGCCTACGAGCAGTACTTC
abundance: NA
v_gene: TRBV27
j_gene: TRBJ2-7
d_gene: NA

CDR3aa: CAWSRGQAHTEAFF
CDR3nt: TGTGCCTGGAGCCGGGGACAGGCTCACACTGAAGCTTTCTTT
abundance: few
v_gene: TRBV30
j_gene: TRBJ1-1
d_gene: TRBD1

CDR3aa: CASSSGQGEVPGELFF
CDR3nt: TGTGCCAGCAGCTCTGGACAGGGTGAGGTCCCCGGGGAGCTGTTTTTT
abundance: few
v_gene: TRBV7-6
j_gene: TRBJ2-2
d_gene: TRBD1

CDR3aa: CASSPPSSGAGELFF
CDR3nt: TGTGCCAGCAGTCCACCCAGTTCCGGGGCCGGGGAGCTGTTTTTT
abundance: NA
v_gene: TRBV28
j_gene: TRBJ2-2
d_gene: NA

CDR3aa: CASGLSPDEKLFF
CDR3nt: TGTGCTAGTGGTTTGTCCCCGGATGAAAAACTGTTTTTT
abundance: NA
v_gene: TRBV12-5
j_gene: TRBJ1-4
d_gene: NA

CDR3aa: CASSTGQGLTYEQYF
CDR3nt: TGTGCCAGTAGTACAGGACAGGGGTTGACCTACGAGCAGTACTTC
abundance: NA
v_gene: TRBV19
j_gene: TRBJ2-7
d_gene: TRBD1

CDR3aa: CASSFFSVPGTQYF
CDR3nt: TGTGCCAGCAGCTTCTTTTCGGTCCCGGGGACCCAGTACTTC
abundance: NA
v_gene: TRBV5-4
j_gene: TRBJ2-5
d_gene: NA

CDR3aa: CASRYGQGANSPLHF
CDR3nt: TGTGCCAGCAGATACGGACAGGGGGCGAATTCACCCCTCCACTTT
abundance: NA
v_gene: TRBV6-1
j_gene: TRBJ1-6
d_gene: TRBD1

CDR3aa: CASRAGAGGLQGYTF
CDR3nt: TGTGCCAGCAGAGCAGGGGCAGGTGGGCTTCAAGGCTACACCTTC
abundance: NA
v_gene: TRBV6-4
j_gene: TRBJ1-2
d_gene: NA

CDR3aa: CASSQGQEYEQYF
CDR3nt: TGTGCCAGCAGCCAAGGACAGGAGTACGAGCAGTACTTC
abundance: NA
v_gene: TRBV4-2
j_gene: TRBJ2-7
d_gene: NA

CDR3aa: CASSYLGQGGSYGYTF
CDR3nt: TGTGCCAGCAGTTACTTAGGACAGGGAGGTAGTTATGGCTACACCTTC
abundance: NA
v_gene: TRBV6-5
j_gene: TRBJ1-2
d_gene: TRBD1

CDR3aa: CASSQVGGRVIEQFF
CDR3nt: TGTGCCAGCAGCCAAGTTGGCGGGAGGGTGATTGAGCAGTTCTTC
abundance: NA
v_gene: TRBV3-1/TRBV3-2
j_gene: TRBJ2-1
d_gene: TRBD2

CDR3aa: CASRRGGEGDTIYF
CDR3nt: TGTGCCAGCAGAAGGGGGGGAGAGGGGGACACCATATATTTT
abundance: NA
v_gene: TRBV28
j_gene: TRBJ1-3
d_gene: NA

CDR3aa: CASSNRGTQYF
CDR3nt: TGTGCCAGCAGCAACCGGGGGACCCAGTACTTC
abundance: NA
v_gene: TRBV9
j_gene: TRBJ2-5
d_gene: NA

CDR3aa: CASSTRDSPYEQYF
CDR3nt: TGTGCCAGCTCAACCCGGGACAGCCCTTACGAGCAGTACTTC
abundance: NA
v_gene: TRBV18
j_gene: TRBJ2-7
d_gene: TRBD1

CDR3aa: CATSLTGDYTDTQYF
CDR3nt: TGTGCCACCAGCCTAACAGGGGATTACACAGATACGCAGTATTTT
abundance: NA
v_gene: TRBV15
j_gene: TRBJ2-3
d_gene: TRBD1

CDR3aa: CSVEFRDRVYNEQFF
CDR3nt: TGCAGCGTTGAATTCCGGGACAGGGTCTACAATGAGCAGTTCTTC
abundance: NA
v_gene: TRBV29-1
j_gene: TRBJ2-1
d_gene: TRBD1

CDR3aa: CASSLTSPTGTGSYEQYF
CDR3nt: TGCGCCAGCAGTCTCACCTCCCCGACCGGGACAGGCTCCTACGAGCAGTACTTC
abundance: NA
v_gene: TRBV5-1
j_gene: TRBJ2-7
d_gene: TRBD1

CDR3aa: CASSSGLTSTDTQYF
CDR3nt: TGTGCCAGCAGCTCGGGACTAACAAGCACAGATACGCAGTATTTT
abundance: NA
v_gene: TRBV7-3
j_gene: TRBJ2-3
d_gene: TRBD2

CDR3aa: CASSSGSGNTIYF
CDR3nt: TGCGCCAGCAGCTCGGGCTCTGGAAACACCATATATTTT
abundance: once
v_gene: TRBV5-1
j_gene: TRBJ1-3
d_gene: NA

CDR3aa: CSVVRGNTEAFF
CDR3nt: TGCAGCGTTGTGCGCGGGAACACTGAAGCTTTCTTT
abundance: NA
v_gene: TRBV29-1
j_gene: TRBJ1-1
d_gene: NA

CDR3aa: CASRRLSVTGELFF
CDR3nt: TGTGCCAGCAGGCGACTTTCGGTCACCGGGGAGCTGTTTTTT
abundance: NA
v_gene: TRBV6-5
j_gene: TRBJ2-2
d_gene: NA

CDR3aa: CSARNDYEQYF
CDR3nt: TGCAGTGCGCGGAACGACTACGAGCAGTACTTC
abundance: NA
v_gene: TRBV20-1
j_gene: TRBJ2-7
d_gene: NA

CDR3aa: CASSFRTGTLNEQFF
CDR3nt: TGTGCCAGCAGTTTCCGGACAGGGACCCTCAATGAGCAGTTCTTC
abundance: NA
v_gene: TRBV27
j_gene: TRBJ2-1
d_gene: TRBD1

CDR3aa: CASSELAGGSSSYNEQFF
CDR3nt: TGTGCCAGCAGTGAACTAGCGGGGGGGTCTAGCTCCTACAATGAGCAGTTCTTC
abundance: once
v_gene: TRBV6-1
j_gene: TRBJ2-1
d_gene: TRBD2

CDR3aa: CASSETLAGASYNEQFF
CDR3nt: TGTGCCAGCAGTGAGACACTAGCGGGAGCATCCTACAATGAGCAGTTCTTC
abundance: NA
v_gene: TRBV6-4
j_gene: TRBJ2-1
d_gene: TRBD2